This T cell receptor (beta chain) was profiled in a study of identical twins. The authors used template switching to add a universal primer site and gave cDNA unique molecular identifiers. TCRdb reprocessed the 5' RACE reads with MiXCR, giving one entry per CDR3 protein. The table shows some 730,000 distinct CDR3 sequences, with about 20% occurring only once. This clonotype turned up a few times. Germline-derived CDR1 and CDR2 are ENHRY and SYGVKD. Trimming took off 8 bases at V and 6 bases at J, with 17 bases between the two ends. CDR3 length: 14 amino acids. This sample was shared with a second study, whose subject was T cells expressing NK-cell markers. That work adds: CD3+CD56+NKG2C+, CD3+CD56+NKG2C- and CD3+CD56-NKG2C+ T cells, once sorted, supplied the TCR beta repertoires. In four donors, dominant clonotypes made up about 25-65% of CD3+CD56-NKG2C+ cells.

V gene TRBV10-3 combines with J gene TRBJ2-1; D may be TRBD1 (8 bases). Sequencing was carried out using PBMCs. This receptor was obtained from a woman younger than 30 in good health. CDR3 amino acids: CAIRGADRGNEQFF. The CDR3 DNA is TGTGCCATCCGGGGGGCTGACAGGGGCAATGAGCAGTTCTTC.